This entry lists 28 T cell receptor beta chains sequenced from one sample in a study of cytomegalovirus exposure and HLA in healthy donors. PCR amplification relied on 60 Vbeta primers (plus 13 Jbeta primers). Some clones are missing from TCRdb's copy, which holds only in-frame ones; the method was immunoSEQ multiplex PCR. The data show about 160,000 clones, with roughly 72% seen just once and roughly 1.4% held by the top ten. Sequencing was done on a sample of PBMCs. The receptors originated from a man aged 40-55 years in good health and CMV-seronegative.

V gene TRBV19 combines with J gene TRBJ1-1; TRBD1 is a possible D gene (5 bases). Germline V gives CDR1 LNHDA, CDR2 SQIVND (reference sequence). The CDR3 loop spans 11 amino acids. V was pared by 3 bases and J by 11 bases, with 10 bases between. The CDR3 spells CASSINRLAFF. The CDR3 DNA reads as TGTGCCAGTAGTATCAACAGGTTGGCTTTCTTT. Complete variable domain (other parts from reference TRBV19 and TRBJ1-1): DGGITQSPKYLFRKEGQNVTLSCEQNLNHDAMYWYRQDPGQGLRLIYYSQIVNDFQKGDIAEGYSVSREKKESFPLTVTSAQKNPTAFYLCASSINRLAFFGQGTRLTVV.

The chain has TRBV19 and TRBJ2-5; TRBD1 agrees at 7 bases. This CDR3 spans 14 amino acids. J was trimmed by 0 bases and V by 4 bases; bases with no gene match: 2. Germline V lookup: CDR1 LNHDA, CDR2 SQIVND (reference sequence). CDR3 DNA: TGTGCCAGTAGTACCGGGACAGACCAAGAGACCCAGTACTTC. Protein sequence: CASSTGTDQETQYF.

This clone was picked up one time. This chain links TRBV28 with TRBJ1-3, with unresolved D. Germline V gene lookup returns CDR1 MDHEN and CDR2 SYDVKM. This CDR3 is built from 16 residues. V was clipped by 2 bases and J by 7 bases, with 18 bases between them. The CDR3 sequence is CASSLNQHSGRNTIYF. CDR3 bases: TGTGCCAGCAGTTTAAACCAGCACAGCGGCCGGAACACCATATATTTT.

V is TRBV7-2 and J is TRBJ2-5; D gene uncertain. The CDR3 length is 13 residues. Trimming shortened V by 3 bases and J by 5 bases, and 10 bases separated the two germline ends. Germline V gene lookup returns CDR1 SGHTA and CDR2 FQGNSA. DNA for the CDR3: TGTGCCAGCAGCTTGGCTAGAGCCGAGACCCAGTACTTC. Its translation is CASSLARAETQYF.

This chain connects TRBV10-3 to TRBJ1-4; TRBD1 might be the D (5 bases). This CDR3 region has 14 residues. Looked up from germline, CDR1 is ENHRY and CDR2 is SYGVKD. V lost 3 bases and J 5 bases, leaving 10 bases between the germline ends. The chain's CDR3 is CAISEGADNEKLFF. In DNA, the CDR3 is TGTGCCATCAGTGAAGGGGCCGACAATGAAAAACTGTTTTTT.

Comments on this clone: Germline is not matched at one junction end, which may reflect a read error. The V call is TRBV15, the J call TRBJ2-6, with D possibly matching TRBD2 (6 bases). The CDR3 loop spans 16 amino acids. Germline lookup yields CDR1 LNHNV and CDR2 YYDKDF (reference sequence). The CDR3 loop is CATSKERDSGANGLTF. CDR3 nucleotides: TGTGCCACCAGCAAGGAGAGGGACTCTGGGGCCAACGGCCTGACTTTC. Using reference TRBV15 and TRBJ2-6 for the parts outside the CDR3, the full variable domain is DAMVIQNPRYQVTQFGKPVTLSCSQTLNHNVMYWYQQKSSQAPKLLFHYYDKDFNNEADTPDNFQSRRPNTSFCFLDIRSPGLGDTAMYLCATSKERDSGANGLTFGAGSRLTVL.

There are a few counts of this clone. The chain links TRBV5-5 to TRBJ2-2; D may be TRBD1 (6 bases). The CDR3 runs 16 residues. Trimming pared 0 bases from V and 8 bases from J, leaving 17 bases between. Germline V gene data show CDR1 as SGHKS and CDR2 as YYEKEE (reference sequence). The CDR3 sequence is CASSLVQGGVRGELFF. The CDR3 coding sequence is TGTGCCAGCAGCTTGGTACAGGGTGGGGTGAGGGGGGAGCTGTTTTTT. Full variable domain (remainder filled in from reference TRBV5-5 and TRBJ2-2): DAGVTQSPTHLIKTRGQQVTLRCSPISGHKSVSWYQQVLGQGPQFIFQYYEKEERGRGNFPDRFSARQFPNYSSELNVNALLLGDSALYLCASSLVQGGVRGELFFGEGSRLTVL.

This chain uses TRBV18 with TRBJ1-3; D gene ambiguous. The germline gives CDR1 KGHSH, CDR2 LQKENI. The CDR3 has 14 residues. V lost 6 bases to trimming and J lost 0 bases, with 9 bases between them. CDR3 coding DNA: TGTGCCAGCTCCGACATAGGCTCTGGAAACACCATATATTTT. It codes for CASSDIGSGNTIYF.

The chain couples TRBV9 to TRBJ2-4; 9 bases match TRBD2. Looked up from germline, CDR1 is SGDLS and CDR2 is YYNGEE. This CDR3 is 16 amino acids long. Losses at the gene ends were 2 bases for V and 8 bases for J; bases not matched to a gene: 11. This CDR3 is CASSVSPGSGSDIQYF. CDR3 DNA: TGTGCCAGCAGCGTCTCCCCTGGTAGCGGGAGTGACATTCAGTACTTC.

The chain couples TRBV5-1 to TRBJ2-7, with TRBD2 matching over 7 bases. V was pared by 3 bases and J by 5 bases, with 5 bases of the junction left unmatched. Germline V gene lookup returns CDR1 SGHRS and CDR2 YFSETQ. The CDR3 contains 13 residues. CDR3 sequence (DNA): TGCGCCAGCAGCTACGCGAGCGGGAACGAGCAGTACTTC. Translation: CASSYASGNEQYF.

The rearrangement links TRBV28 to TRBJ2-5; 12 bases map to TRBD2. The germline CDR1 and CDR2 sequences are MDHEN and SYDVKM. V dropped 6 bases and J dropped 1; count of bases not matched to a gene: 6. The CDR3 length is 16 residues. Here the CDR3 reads CASSLGLAGLQETQYF. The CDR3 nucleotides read TGTGCCAGCAGCCTGGGACTAGCGGGCCTCCAAGAGACCCAGTACTTC.

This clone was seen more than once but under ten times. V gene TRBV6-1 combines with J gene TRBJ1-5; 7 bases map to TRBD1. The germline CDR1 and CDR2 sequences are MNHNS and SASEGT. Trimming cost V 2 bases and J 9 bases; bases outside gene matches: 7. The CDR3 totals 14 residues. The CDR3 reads CASSETTGLGPQHF. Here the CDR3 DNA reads TGTGCCAGCAGTGAAACGACAGGGTTGGGGCCCCAGCATTTT.

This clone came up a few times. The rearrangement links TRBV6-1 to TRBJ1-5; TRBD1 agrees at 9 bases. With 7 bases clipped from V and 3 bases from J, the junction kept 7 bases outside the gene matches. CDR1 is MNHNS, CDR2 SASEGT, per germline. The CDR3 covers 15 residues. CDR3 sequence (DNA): TGTGCCAGCACCTGGGACAGGGTATTCAATCAGCCCCAGCATTTT. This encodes CASTWDRVFNQPQHF.

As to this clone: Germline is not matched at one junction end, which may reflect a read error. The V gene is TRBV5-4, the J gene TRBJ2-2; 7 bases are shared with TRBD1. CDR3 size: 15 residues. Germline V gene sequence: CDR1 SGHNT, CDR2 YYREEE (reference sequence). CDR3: CAGSLPGGNTGELFF. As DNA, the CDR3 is TGTGCCGGCAGCTTGCCAGGGGGAAACACCGGGGAGCTGTTTTTT.

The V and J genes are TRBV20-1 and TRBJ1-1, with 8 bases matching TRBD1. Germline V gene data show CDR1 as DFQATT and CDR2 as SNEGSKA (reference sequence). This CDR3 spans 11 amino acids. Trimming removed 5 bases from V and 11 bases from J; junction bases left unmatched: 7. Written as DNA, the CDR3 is TGCAGTGCTGGTCAGGGGGCGCAGGCTTTCTTT. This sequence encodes CSAGQGAQAFF.

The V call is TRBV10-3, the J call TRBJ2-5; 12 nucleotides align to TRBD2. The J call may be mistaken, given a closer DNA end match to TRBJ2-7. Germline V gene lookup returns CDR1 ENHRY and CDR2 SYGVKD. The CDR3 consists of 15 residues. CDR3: CAISERLAGVYEQYF. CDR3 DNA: TGTGCCATCAGTGAGCGACTAGCGGGAGTCTACGAGCAGTACTTC.

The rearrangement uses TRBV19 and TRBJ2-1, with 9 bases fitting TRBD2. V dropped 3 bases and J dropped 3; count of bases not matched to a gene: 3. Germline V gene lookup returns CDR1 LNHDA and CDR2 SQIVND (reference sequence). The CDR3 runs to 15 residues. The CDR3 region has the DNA TGTGCCAGTAGTATGGATAGCGGGAGCTACAATGAGCAGTTCTTC. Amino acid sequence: CASSMDSGSYNEQFF.

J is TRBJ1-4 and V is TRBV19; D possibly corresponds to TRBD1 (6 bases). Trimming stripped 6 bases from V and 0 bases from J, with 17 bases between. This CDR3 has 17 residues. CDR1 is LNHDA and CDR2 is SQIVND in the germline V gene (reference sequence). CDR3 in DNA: TGTGCCAGTAGATCTTCAGGGGTCCTTTCAACTAATGAAAAACTGTTTTTT. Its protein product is CASRSSGVLSTNEKLFF.

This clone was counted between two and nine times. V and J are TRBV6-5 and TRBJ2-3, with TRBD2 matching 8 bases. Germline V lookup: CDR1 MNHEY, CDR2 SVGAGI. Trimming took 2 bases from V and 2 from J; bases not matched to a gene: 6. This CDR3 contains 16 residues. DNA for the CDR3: TGTGCCAGCAGTTACCTAACTAGCGGTTACACAGATACGCAGTATTTT. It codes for CASSYLTSGYTDTQYF.

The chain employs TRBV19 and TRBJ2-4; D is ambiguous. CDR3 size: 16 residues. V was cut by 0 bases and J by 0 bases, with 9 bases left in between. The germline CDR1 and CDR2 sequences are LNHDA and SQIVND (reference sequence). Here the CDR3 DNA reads TGTGCCAGTAGTATAGAGGCAGGCCTAGCCAAAAACATTCAGTACTTC. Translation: CASSIEAGLAKNIQYF.

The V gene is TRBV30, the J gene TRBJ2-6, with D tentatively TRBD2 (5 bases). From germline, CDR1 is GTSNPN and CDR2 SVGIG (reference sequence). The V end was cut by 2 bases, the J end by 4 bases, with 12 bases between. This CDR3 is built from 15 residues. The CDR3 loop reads CAWSSGLAGANVLTF. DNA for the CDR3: TGTGCCTGGAGTAGCGGCCTAGCAGGGGCCAACGTCCTGACTTTC.

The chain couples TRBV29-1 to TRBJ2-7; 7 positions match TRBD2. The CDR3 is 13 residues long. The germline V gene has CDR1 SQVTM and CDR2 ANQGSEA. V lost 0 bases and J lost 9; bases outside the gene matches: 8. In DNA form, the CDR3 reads TGCAGCGTTGAAGATGTTCAGCGGGGAGCGCAGTACGTC. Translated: CSVEDVQRGAQYV.

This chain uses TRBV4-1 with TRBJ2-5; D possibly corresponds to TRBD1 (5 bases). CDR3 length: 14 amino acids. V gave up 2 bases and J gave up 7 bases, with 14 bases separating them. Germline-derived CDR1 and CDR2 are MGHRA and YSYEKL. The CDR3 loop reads CASSQLGALGTQYF. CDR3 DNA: TGCGCCAGCAGCCAATTAGGGGCGTTGGGGACCCAGTACTTC.

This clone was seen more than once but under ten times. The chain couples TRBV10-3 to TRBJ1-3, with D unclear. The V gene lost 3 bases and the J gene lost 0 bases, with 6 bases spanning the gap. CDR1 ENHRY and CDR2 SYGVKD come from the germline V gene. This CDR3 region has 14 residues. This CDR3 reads CAISDGVSGNTIYF. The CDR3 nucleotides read TGTGCCATCAGTGACGGGGTCTCTGGAAACACCATATATTTT.

The CDR3: CASSLRAGGNTIYF. Written as DNA, the CDR3 is TGTGCCAGCAGTTTACGCGCAGGGGGAAACACCATATATTTT. This chain uses TRBV27 with TRBJ1-3; D might be TRBD1 (5 bases). Germline V gene sequence: CDR1 MNHEY, CDR2 SMNVEV (reference sequence). The CDR3 runs 14 residues. V was clipped by 2 bases and J by 4 bases, with 9 bases between them.

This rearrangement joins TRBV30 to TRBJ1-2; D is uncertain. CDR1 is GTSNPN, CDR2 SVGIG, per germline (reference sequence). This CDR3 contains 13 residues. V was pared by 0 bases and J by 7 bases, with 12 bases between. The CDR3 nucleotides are TGTGCCTGGAGTGTACGTGGCAGGTCTGGCTACACCTTC. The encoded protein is CAWSVRGRSGYTF.

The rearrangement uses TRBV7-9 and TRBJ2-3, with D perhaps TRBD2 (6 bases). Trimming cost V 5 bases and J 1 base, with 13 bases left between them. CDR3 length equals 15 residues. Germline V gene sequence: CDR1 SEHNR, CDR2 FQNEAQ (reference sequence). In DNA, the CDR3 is TGTGCCAGCAGCCAGCCCCCGGGGGGCACAGATACGCAGTATTTT. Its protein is CASSQPPGGTDTQYF.

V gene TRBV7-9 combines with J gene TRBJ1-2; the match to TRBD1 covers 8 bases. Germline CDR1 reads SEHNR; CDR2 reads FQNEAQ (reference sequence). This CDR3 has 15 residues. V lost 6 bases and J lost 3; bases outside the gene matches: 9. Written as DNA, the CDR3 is TGTGCCAGCAGACGGATACCGGGACAGGACTATGGCTACACCTTC. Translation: CASRRIPGQDYGYTF.